This T cell receptor beta chain was obtained from a study of shared clonotypes between healthy human individuals. The study, taken as a whole, reports: Sampling involved blood alone; tissue repertoires likely differ. Naive subsets generally exceeded memory subsets in estimated richness.

Sequenced by immunoSEQ multiplex PCR; TCRdb stores in-frame clones only, minus some. The sample holds more than 2 million clones, roughly 94% seen once. There were no recent acute infections or vaccinations among the donors, who were healthy HIV-negative adults. Only Caucasian adults living in Nashville, Tennessee served as donors. As concerns this clone: The antigen is undetermined.

Germline CDR1 reads MDHEN; CDR2 reads SYDVKM. J lost 7 bases, V lost 4 bases, and 9 bases had no gene match. This CDR3 spans 15 amino acids. The specimen was naive CD4+ T cells sorted from blood. The subset is: CD45RA+ positively selected. The chain carries TRBV28 and TRBJ2-1; TRBD1 aligns across 8 bases. The origin of this receptor is a man between 18 and 35 years old in good health. CDR3 bases: TGTGCCAGCAGTTCCTCCGGGACAGGTCAAAATGAGCAGTTCTTC. It specifies CASSSSGTGQNEQFF.